This T cell receptor beta chain was obtained from a study of shared clonotypes between healthy human individuals. Regarding the study as a whole: Rarefaction showed sorted-subset sequencing was incomplete despite large depth.

Naive CD8 populations comprised CD45RO-negative cells positively selected for CCR7, excluding terminally differentiated effector memory CD45RA+ cells. Comment on this clone: Antigen unknown.

The method was immunoSEQ multiplex PCR; TCRdb's version includes in-frame clones alone and lacks a portion of them. The data show about 610,000 clones, with about 95% seen just once and roughly 0.12% held by the top ten. The sequenced sample consisted of naive CD8+ T cells sorted from blood. The source is a woman aged 30 to 39 in good health.

The CDR3 spells CASSRTSGLQTGELFF. In DNA form, the CDR3 reads TGTGCCAGCAGTCGAACTAGCGGACTCCAGACCGGGGAGCTGTTTTTT. The rearrangement joins TRBV28 to TRBJ2-2, with TRBD2 identical over 8 bases. CDR3 length: 16 amino acids. Germline trimming cut 5 bases from V and 5 bases from J; bases unmatched to any gene: 10. CDR1 is MDHEN, CDR2 SYDVKM, per germline.